Given below is one T cell receptor beta chain in context. This CDR3 has 14 residues. With V trimmed by 3 bases and J by 4 bases, 3 bases remained unmatched. The V gene's germline CDR1 is LNHDA and CDR2 SQIVND (reference sequence). The data were obtained in a study of T-cell reconstitution after alpha-beta-depleted transplantation in children. For TCRbeta, the library was prepared with unique molecular identifiers. MiXCR was run by TCRdb on the PCR reads, yielding one entry per CDR3 protein. This sample has some 220,000 distinct CDR3 sequences, with roughly 11% found just once. The clonotype originates from a child younger than two with acute myeloid leukemia, due to receive a stem cell transplant. The sample here was PBMCs, taken before TCRalphabeta/CD19-depleted stem cell transplant. The chain links TRBV19 to TRBJ2-7, with 10 bases aligning to TRBD1. CDR3 loop: CASSIRQGAYEQYF. The DNA for the CDR3 is TGTGCCAGTAGTATCCGACAGGGGGCTTACGAGCAGTACTTC.